This T cell receptor (beta chain) was sequenced for a study of blood T cell repertoires in COVID-19. Study summary: T cells, B-cell-depleted T cells, or PBMCs provided the cDNA or gDNA that served as material.

Participants had their cohort set by participant-reported clinical history. Recovery meant two consecutive negative NP/OP PCR tests, professional clearance, or resolved symptoms. This table comes from immunoSEQ multiplex PCR, and its TCRdb copy is limited to in-frame clones, with some not included. The table records over 400,000 clones, about nine tenths of them present only once. This clonotype was obtained from an older woman who had recovered from COVID-19. Sequences were obtained from PBMCs or T cells enriched from blood (not recorded which).

The CDR3 coding sequence is TGTGCCATGAGACAGGGACTCGGTTCACCCCTCCACTTT. It is translated as CAMRQGLGSPLHF. The V call is TRBV10-3, the J call TRBJ1-6; the match to TRBD1 covers 7 bases. V was clipped by 9 bases and J by 9 bases; unmatched bases: 8. The CDR3 is 13 residues long. Germline V CDR1 and CDR2: ENHRY, SYGVKD.